This T cell receptor beta chain was captured by sequencing in a study of blood T cell repertoires in COVID-19. Using immunoSEQ multiplex PCR, the repertoire was profiled, and TCRdb retains in-frame clones only, with some absent. The table has fewer than 300,000 clones, over 70% seen once. The CDR3 is 15 amino acids. The germline gives CDR1 MGHRA, CDR2 YSYEKL. Trimming removed 1 base from V and 8 bases from J, with 17 bases in between. Sequencing was performed on peripheral blood. The chain recombines TRBV4-1 with TRBJ1-2; maybe TRBD1 (5 bases). This TCR derives from a woman between 40 and 55 years old who had recovered from COVID-19. CDR3 sequence (DNA): TGCGCCAGCAGCCAAGGGTCCGACAGAGTCTACGGCTACACCTTC. Residues: CASSQGSDRVYGYTF.